This TCR beta chain comes out of a study of CD8 T cell repertoires and HIV-1 epitope variants. Study-level background: Separate wells received one of Twenty-five Gag or Nef variant peptides. The baseline condition was 1M T cells left uncultured.

TCRdb's table, derived via immunoSEQ multiplex PCR, lists solely in-frame clones and lacks some. There are some 87,000 clones in the sample; roughly four fifths occur only once, and around 25% lies in the top ten. This receptor was taken from a male donor with HIV. Sequencing was performed on uncultured baseline CD8+ T cells from peripheral blood mononuclear cells (PBMCs).

This CDR3 is CASSAGQGVYEQYF. CDR3 nucleotide sequence: TGTGCCAGCAGCGCTGGACAGGGAGTTTACGAGCAGTACTTC. The gene calls are TRBV9 and TRBJ2-7; 8 positions agree with TRBD1. The V segment lost 3 bases and the J segment 4 bases; nucleotides outside the gene matches: 6. The CDR3 contains 14 residues. Germline V CDR1 and CDR2: SGDLS, YYNGEE.